The 18 T cell receptor beta chains below were found in one sample sequenced in a study of T cell responses to AZD1222 COVID-19 vaccine (dated by TCRdb to the early 2020s). The time point label, read with the paper, signifies: about 28 days (+/-7) after the second vaccine dose. The library was obtained by the immunoSEQ multiplex PCR assay. Entries here come from immuneACCESS through TCRdb and include only in-frame sequences with V and J called. Some clones fail to appear in such tables; in the studies checked, an unresolved V gene covers under half of the shortfall, and the cause of the remainder is unknown. The table for this sample lists 150,000 to 200,000 clones; around 90% of them were counted only once. The biggest ten clones account for less than 1.3% of the sample. Sequencing was performed on peripheral blood, taken 28 days after the second AZD1222 dose. The receptors stem from an adult who received the AZD1222 COVID-19 vaccine.

This clone was observed once. V is TRBV7-9 and J is TRBJ2-1, with D perhaps being TRBD1 or TRBD2 (5 bases each). CDR3 size: 15 residues. The ends were cut back, 4 bases at V and 6 bases at J, with 16 bases in the middle. Germline-derived CDR1 and CDR2 are SEHNR and FQNEAQ (reference sequence). The CDR3: CASSYRDGLSNEQFF. The CDR3 DNA follows: TGTGCCAGCAGCTACCGGGACGGGCTGTCCAATGAGCAGTTCTTC.

This chain joins TRBV29-1 and TRBJ2-7, with 10 bases matching TRBD1. The CDR3 consists of 17 residues. Germline trimming cut 1 base from V and 3 bases from J; bases unmatched to any gene: 12. CDR1 is SQVTM and CDR2 is ANQGSEA in the germline V gene. DNA for the CDR3: TGCAGCGTTGAAGCGGAAGGAGACAGGGGGCAGGTCTACGAGCAGTACTTC. Translation: CSVEAEGDRGQVYEQYF.

V usage is TRBV7-6 and J usage is TRBJ2-7; TRBD2 might be the D (5 bases). The CDR3 runs 15 residues. Germline CDR1 and CDR2: SGHVS and FNYEAQ. V was trimmed by 4 bases and J by 0 bases, leaving 13 bases between them. CDR3 protein: CASSSRASASYEQYF. The CDR3 region has the DNA TGTGCCAGCAGCTCGAGGGCGTCCGCCTCCTACGAGCAGTACTTC. The full variable domain, rest sourced from reference TRBV7-6 and TRBJ2-7, is GAGVSQSPRYKVTKRGQDVALRCDPISGHVSLYWYRQALGQGPEFLTYFNYEAQQDKSGLPNDRFSAERPEGSISTLTIQRTEQRDSAMYRCASSSRASASYEQYFGPGTRLTVT.

CDR3 sequence (DNA): TGTGCCAGTAGTAATCAGGCAGGGGAAGAGACCCAGTACTTC. Translating gives CASSNQAGEETQYF. The gene calls are TRBV19 and TRBJ2-5, with D possibly TRBD1 on 6 matching bases. Germline CDR1 LNHDA, CDR2 SQIVND (reference sequence). The CDR3 covers 14 residues. The ends were cut back, 4 bases at V and 3 bases at J, with 12 bases in the middle.

In DNA form, the CDR3 reads TGTGCCAGCAGTGATATGTCAGTGGGTGGGTGGAATGAGCAGTTCTTC. Translation gives CASSDMSVGGWNEQFF. The chain recombines TRBV2 with TRBJ2-1; D unresolved. Germline V gene lookup returns CDR1 SNHLY and CDR2 FYNNEI. CDR3 length equals 16 residues. V lost 3 bases and J 7 bases, leaving 19 bases between the germline ends. The full variable domain, its missing parts supplied by reference TRBV2 and TRBJ2-1, is EPEVTQTPSHQVTQMGQEVILRCVPISNHLYFYWYRQILGQKVEFLVSFYNNEISEKSEIFDDQFSVERPDGSNFTLKIRSTKLEDSAMYFCASSDMSVGGWNEQFFGPGTRLTVL.

The count of this clone is one. The chain recombines TRBV6-6 with TRBJ1-4; D not certain. Germline V gives CDR1 MNHNY, CDR2 SVGAGI (reference sequence). V lost 6 bases, J lost 8 bases, and 13 bases lay in between. This CDR3 has 13 amino acids. CDR3 protein: CASSPNTGEKLFF. The CDR3 region has the DNA TGTGCCAGCAGCCCCAATACGGGAGAAAAACTGTTTTTT.

The chain recombines TRBV2 with TRBJ1-6, with TRBD1 as a possible D gene (5 bases). Germline V gene sequence: CDR1 SNHLY, CDR2 FYNNEI. The V end was cut by 2 bases, the J end by 8 bases, with 25 bases between. CDR3 length: 19 residues. CDR3 DNA sequence: TGTGCCAGCAGTGAAAGGGCAGGGCGGGTTTTATCCCCCCATTCACCCCTCCACTTT. Translation: CASSERAGRVLSPHSPLHF.

This sequence joins TRBV3-1 (or the pseudogene TRBV3-2) and TRBJ2-1; TRBD2 matches 11 bases. The CDR3 loop spans 18 amino acids. V dropped 1 base and J dropped 8; count of bases not matched to a gene: 13. Germline V CDR1 and CDR2: LGHDT, YNNKEL (reference sequence). CDR3 amino acids: CASSQAHPLAGDPHEQFF. Here the CDR3 DNA reads TGTGCCAGCAGCCAAGCCCACCCACTAGCGGGGGACCCTCATGAGCAGTTCTTC.

CDR3 nucleotide sequence: TGTGCCAGCAGCTTAGACGGGGGGATCCCCTGGGACGAGCAGTACTTC. Translating gives CASSLDGGIPWDEQYF. V is TRBV13 and J is TRBJ2-7, with 7 bases identical to TRBD2. CDR1 and CDR2 (germline): PRHDT, FYEKMQ (reference sequence). The length of the CDR3 is 16 residues. The V segment lost 1 base and the J segment 5 bases; nucleotides outside the gene matches: 11.

The chain combines TRBV5-1 with TRBJ2-2; possibly TRBD1 for D (5 bases). The length of the CDR3 is 15 residues. Germline V gene lookup returns CDR1 SGHRS and CDR2 YFSETQ. Between the trimmed V and J ends, which lost 1 base and 4 bases, there was a span of 11 bases. CDR3 protein: CASSLPQGSTGELFF. As DNA, the CDR3 is TGCGCCAGCAGCTTGCCCCAGGGAAGCACCGGGGAGCTGTTTTTT.

V usage is TRBV12-3 or TRBV12-4 and J usage is TRBJ2-2; D not certain. The CDR3 contains 13 residues. Trimming took off 6 bases at V and 6 bases at J, with 11 bases between the two ends. Here the CDR3 reads CASRRLGAGELFF. For the CDR3, the DNA is TGTGCCAGCAGGCGTTTGGGCGCCGGGGAGCTGTTTTTT.

The chain uses TRBV29-1 and TRBJ1-2; D unresolved. The CDR3 sequence is 13 residues long. V was pared by 3 bases and J by 4 bases, with 12 bases between. Germline lookup yields CDR1 SQVTM and CDR2 ANQGSEA. CDR3 loop: CSVDPEDGYGYTF. The DNA for the CDR3 is TGCAGCGTTGATCCGGAGGATGGCTATGGCTACACCTTC.

The chain carries TRBV12-3 or TRBV12-4 and TRBJ1-1; D is unclear. The V end was cut by 9 bases, the J end by 3 bases, with 14 bases between. This CDR3 contains 13 residues. For the CDR3, the DNA is TGTGCCAGTCAACTGTTATTGTACACTGAAGCTTTCTTT. The encoded protein is CASQLLLYTEAFF.

This chain connects TRBV27 to TRBJ1-5; TRBD1 agrees at 9 bases. The V gene's germline CDR1 is MNHEY and CDR2 SMNVEV (reference sequence). Trimming removed 5 bases from V and 5 bases from J; junction bases left unmatched: 4. The CDR3 covers 14 residues. The CDR3 loop is CASSVTGGHQPQHF. As DNA, the CDR3 is TGTGCCAGCAGTGTGACAGGGGGGCATCAGCCCCAGCATTTT.

Here the CDR3 DNA reads TGTGCCAGCAGCTTGTGGGACGCCTACAATGAGCAGTTCTTC. Protein product: CASSLWDAYNEQFF. This chain joins TRBV5-6 and TRBJ2-1; possibly TRBD1 or TRBD2 for D (5 bases each). CDR1 is SGHDT, CDR2 YYEEEE, per germline. The V and J ends lost 1 base and 2 bases respectively, with 7 bases between them. CDR3 length: 14 residues.

This chain joins TRBV7-2 and TRBJ2-1; 8 nucleotides line up with TRBD2. CDR1 is SGHTA and CDR2 is FQGNSA in the germline V gene. V trimming: 4 bases; J trimming: 0 bases; junction bases outside the gene matches: 5. The CDR3 contains 16 residues. CDR3 amino acids: CASSSSSGGSYNEQFF. CDR3 sequence (DNA): TGTGCCAGCAGCTCATCGAGCGGGGGCTCCTACAATGAGCAGTTCTTC.

The chain links TRBV19 to TRBJ1-6; the D is unclear. This CDR3 contains 17 residues. Germline loops: CDR1 LNHDA, CDR2 SQIVND (reference sequence). Trimming took off 0 bases at V and 0 bases at J, with 9 bases between the two ends. This chain's CDR3 is CASSIESGSSYNSPLHF. The CDR3 nucleotides read TGTGCCAGTAGTATAGAAAGCGGCAGCTCCTATAATTCACCCCTCCACTTT. Based on the CDR3 plus reference TRBV19 and TRBJ1-6, the full variable domain is DGGITQSPKYLFRKEGQNVTLSCEQNLNHDAMYWYRQDPGQGLRLIYYSQIVNDFQKGDIAEGYSVSREKKESFPLTVTSAQKNPTAFYLCASSIESGSSYNSPLHFGNGTRLTVT.

The J gene is TRBJ2-4, the V gene TRBV5-4, with 7 bases lining up with TRBD2. The CDR3 sequence is 14 residues long. Germline-derived CDR1 and CDR2 are SGHNT and YYREEE (reference sequence). V was clipped by 0 bases and J by 4 bases; unmatched bases: 1. CDR3 protein: CASSLGGLKNIQYF. The CDR3 DNA sequence: TGTGCCAGCAGCTTGGGGGGACTAAAAAACATTCAGTACTTC.